These T cell receptor beta chains were read from a single sample in a study of tumor and adjacent non-tumor tissue in lung cancer. Using its own MiXCR run on the multiplex PCR reads, TCRdb lists one record per CDR3 protein. The data hold approximately 70,000 distinct CDR3 sequences, with 73% observed a single time. Input material: lung tumor tissue. These receptors originate from a man in his sixties with non-small cell lung cancer. The CDR3 runs from the conserved cysteine through the conserved F or W. The D gene is left open where the match is weak. The size field is filled for only some rows; it gives once, few, many or a size class.

D gene,V gene,CDR3 length,J gene,clone size,CDR3 protein,CDR3 DNA
TRBD2,TRBV5-1,16,TRBJ2-1,NA,CASSAGGSSSYNEQFF,TGCGCCAGCAGTGCCGGCGGGAGCAGCTCCTACAATGAGCAGTTCTTC
TRBD1,TRBV20-1,15,TRBJ2-7,once,CSARAFRTGDYEQYF,TGCAGTGCCAGAGCCTTCCGGACAGGAGATTACGAGCAGTACTTC
NA,TRBV29-1,12,TRBJ2-2,once,CSGRLCGGELFF,TGCAGCGGGAGATTATGTGGCGGGGAACTGTTTTTT
NA,TRBV20-1,13,TRBJ1-4,many,CSARGLVGEKLFF,TGCAGTGCTAGAGGGCTGGTAGGTGAAAAACTGTTTTTT
NA,TRBV20-1,15,TRBJ2-2,NA,CSARKGIANTGELFF,TGCAGTGCTAGAAAGGGGATAGCGAACACCGGGGAGCTGTTTTTT
NA,TRBV7-2,19,TRBJ2-6,NA,CTSSAERGSRGIGANLLTF,TGTACCAGCAGCGCCGAGAGAGGATCGAGAGGAATTGGGGCCAACCTCCTGACTTTC
TRBD1,TRBV29-1,15,TRBJ1-1,NA,CSGQQGWGLNTEVFF,TGCAGCGGACAACAGGGGTGGGGGTTGAACACTGAAGTTTTCTTT
NA,TRBV20-1,14,TRBJ2-1,NA,CSARVGVTCNEQFF,TGCAGTGCTAGAGTGGGAGTGACGTGTAATGAGCAGTTCTTC
TRBD1,TRBV5-4,14,TRBJ2-2,NA,CASSVDRGIGELFF,TGTGCCAGTAGCGTGGACAGGGGGATCGGGGAGCTGTTTTTT
NA,TRBV28,15,TRBJ1-4,many,CASSLSFLRNEKLFF,TGTGCCAGCAGTTTATCTTTCCTGCGTAATGAAAAACTGTTTTTT
NA,TRBV13,15,TRBJ2-3,NA,CVSSLARQNTDTQYF,TGTGTCAGCAGCCTAGCTAGACAGAACACAGATACGCAGTATTTT
NA,TRBV7-9,15,TRBJ2-7,NA,CASSYRDTRAHEQYF,TGTGCCAGCAGCTACCGGGACACAAGAGCCCACGAGCAGTACTTC
NA,TRBV6-1,18,TRBJ1-5,NA,CASSGKGPYNHTNQPQHF,TGTGCCAGCAGCGGCAAAGGACCTTATAATCATACCAATCAGCCCCAGCATTTT
TRBD1,TRBV20-1,14,TRBJ1-5,NA,CNVSSGTGYQPQHF,TGCAATGTGTCCTCCGGGACAGGCTATCAGCCACAGCATTTT
NA,TRBV12-3/TRBV12-4,16,TRBJ2-5,NA,CASCFPSKLEKETQYF,TGTGCCAGCTGTTTCCCCTCAAAGCTAGAGAAAGAGACCCAGTACTTC
NA,TRBV12-3/TRBV12-4,13,TRBJ1-1,NA,CTSSPDVNTEVFF,TGTACCAGCAGTCCCGACGTGAACACTGAAGTTTTCTTT
NA,TRBV7-3,12,TRBJ1-3,NA,CASSLLRFTIYF,TGTGCCAGCAGCTTACTGAGGTTCACCATATATTTT
TRBD1,TRBV11-1,13,TRBJ2-7,few,CASSTGTGYGQYF,TGTGCCAGCAGTACCGGGACAGGCTACGGGCAGTACTTC
TRBD1,TRBV6-5,15,TRBJ2-7,NA,CVSSYSGQERSEQYF,TGTGTCAGCAGTTACTCCGGACAGGAGCGCTCCGAGCAGTACTTC
NA,TRBV6-1,15,TRBJ1-5,NA,CSSSEVPKSNQPQHF,TGTAGCAGCAGTGAAGTACCGAAAAGCAATCAGCCCCAGCATTTT
TRBD2,TRBV14,16,TRBJ2-7,NA,CASSQETQAGSYEQYF,TGTGCCAGCAGCCAAGAGACACAAGCGGGAAGCTACGAGCAGTACTTC
TRBD1,TRBV20-1,12,TRBJ1-4,few,CSAIQGAEKLFF,TGCAGTGCTATACAGGGGGCCGAAAAACTGTTTTTT
TRBD2,TRBV20-1,14,TRBJ2-7,NA,CSDSPTSGIYEQYF,TGCAGTGATAGTCCGACTAGCGGGATATACGAGCAGTACTTC
NA,TRBV6-5,16,TRBJ2-7,NA,CASRPERGRQFYVQYF,TGTGCCAGCAGGCCTGAGAGGGGCCGACAATTCTACGTGCAGTACTTC